This T cell receptor beta chain is from a study of control samples from healthy donors and cancer patients (dated by TCRdb to 2019 to 2021). Library preparation used the immunoSEQ multiplex PCR assay. TCRdb obtained this table from immuneACCESS and retained in-frame rearrangements with V and J assigned. These tables miss some clones; where compared with another copy, unresolved V genes account for less than half of the shortfall, and the remainder is unexplained. The sample table contains around 70,000 clones; only one count was recorded for 83% of them. The ten largest clones add up to roughly 14% of the sample. This clone appeared a single time. Which antigen it targets is not known. No base-level quality is on record; no much larger clone is a single base apart. CDR1 is given as SNHLY and CDR2 as FYNNEI, both from the germline V gene. From its cysteine to its phenylalanine, the CDR3 spans 15 amino acids. The DNA shown is the 45-base CDR3, in frame from base 1. V and J are trimmed by 5 bases and 7 bases, and the gene matches miss 6 bases of the junction.

Sequenced sample: blood. The TCR originated in a man in his 60s in good health. The rearrangement combines TRBV2 with TRBJ1-6; 9 nucleotides in the junction match TRBD1. The nucleotide sequence reads TGTGCCAGCAGTCTGTTGGGACAGGGCAATTCACCCCTCCACTTT. This is translated as CASSLLGQGNSPLHF. The variable domain in full, with residues beyond the CDR3 obtained from the reference TRBV2 and TRBJ1-6 genes, is EPEVTQTPSHQVTQMGQEVILRCVPISNHLYFYWYRQILGQKVEFLVSFYNNEISEKSEIFDDQFSVERPDGSNFTLKIRSTKLEDSAMYFCASSLLGQGNSPLHFGNGTRLTVT.